This T cell receptor beta chain was identified during a study of T-cell memory formation after mild COVID-19. For the study at large: Largely donor-specific TCR clusters were found.

General study points: Of the contracting clones, CD4+ ones lay mainly in CM and EM, and CD8+ ones in EMRA.

This clonotype has at least ten counts. The antigen is not known. Constant-segment primers and 5'RACE yielded cDNA libraries for TCR alpha and TCR beta, each carrying sample barcodes and UMIs. Using its own MiXCR run on the 5' RACE reads, TCRdb lists one record per CDR3 protein. The sample carries about 200,000 distinct CDR3 sequences, 9% to 10% recorded once. Sequenced sample: PBMCs or a T cell subset sorted from them (not recorded which). The sequence was collected from a man aged 18 to 30 who had mild COVID-19 (a few samples of this study predate the infection). Cell type and time point are not known.

The CDR3: CASSYTGDHGYTF. CDR3 coding DNA: TGCGCCAGCAGCTACACAGGGGATCATGGCTACACCTTC. This chain uses TRBV5-1 with TRBJ1-2; 7 bases agree with TRBD1. Per the germline V gene, CDR1 is SGHRS and CDR2 is YFSETQ. J was trimmed by 6 bases and V by 3 bases; bases with no gene match: 5. The CDR3 totals 13 residues.